A single sample gave rise to the 14 T cell receptor beta chains below, sequenced in a study of OX40 agonist ivuxolimab in advanced cancers. The table came from immunoSEQ multiplex PCR; TCRdb's copy has only in-frame clones and leaves some out. This sample carries approximately 22,000 clones, around 83% of them seen once, and the ten largest clones take about 25%. This sample comprised CD4+ or CD8+ T cells sorted from blood, obtained in a trial of the OX40 agonist ivuxolimab. These TCRs come from an adult with an advanced solid tumor such as melanoma, head and neck, liver or kidney cancer.

The table lists this clone with a few counts. The rearrangement joins TRBV5-1 to TRBJ2-3; 8 bases match TRBD2. Losses at the gene ends were 1 base for V and 5 bases for J; bases not matched to a gene: 15. The CDR3 has 18 residues. Germline CDR1 is SGHRS and CDR2 is YFSETQ. This chain's CDR3 is CASSLIGFSGRIQDTQYF. The CDR3 DNA reads TGCGCCAGCAGCTTGATAGGGTTCAGCGGGAGAATTCAAGATACGCAGTATTTT.

The chain carries TRBV5-1 and TRBJ1-4; D gene unclear. With 0 bases removed from V and 0 bases from J, the gap between germline ends came to 6 bases. Germline-derived CDR1 and CDR2 are SGHRS and YFSETQ. The CDR3 runs to 15 residues. DNA of the CDR3: TGCGCCAGCAGCTTGGGAGTTGCAACTAATGAAAAACTGTTTTTT. Protein sequence: CASSLGVATNEKLFF.

This clone was observed a single time. The chain combines TRBV12-5 with TRBJ2-1; D not resolved. The CDR3 is made up of 13 amino acids. V was clipped by 8 bases and J by 0 bases, with 8 bases between them. Germline CDR1 LGHNT, CDR2 FRNRAP. The CDR3 DNA reads as TGTGCTAGTCGGTCTAGCTCCTACAATGAGCAGTTCTTC. Its translation: CASRSSSYNEQFF.

This chain joins TRBV2 and TRBJ2-7, with 8 bases matching TRBD1. Germline assignment: CDR1 SNHLY and CDR2 FYNNEI. CDR3 length: 15 amino acids. The junction had 7 bases not matched to a gene; V was cut back by 5 bases and J by 1 base. CDR3 DNA: TGTGCCAGCAGTTCCCGACAGGGGTGGTCCTACGAGCAGTACTTC. This gives the protein CASSSRQGWSYEQYF.

V usage is TRBV13 and J usage is TRBJ2-1; 9 bases agree with TRBD2. Unmatched junction bases numbered 3, after V lost 1 base and J lost 8 bases. The CDR3 extends over 14 amino acids. The V gene's germline CDR1 is PRHDT and CDR2 FYEKMQ (reference sequence). The CDR3 protein is CASSLVAGEDEQFF. CDR3 nucleotides: TGTGCCAGCAGCTTAGTAGCGGGAGAAGATGAGCAGTTCTTC.

This chain connects TRBV6-5 to TRBJ2-3; a weak D match, TRBD2 (5 bases). Germline V CDR1 and CDR2: MNHEY, SVGAGI. V was trimmed by 4 bases and J by 0 bases, leaving 8 bases between them. This CDR3 region has 14 residues. CDR3 nucleotides: TGTGCCAGCAGTTGGACGGGGAGCACAGATACGCAGTATTTT. It encodes CASSWTGSTDTQYF.

The chain joins TRBV11-2 to TRBJ1-4; tentatively, D is TRBD1 (5 bases). V lost 2 bases and J 4 bases, leaving 17 bases between the germline ends. The CDR3 is made up of 17 amino acids. Per the germline V gene, CDR1 is SGHAT and CDR2 is FQNNGV. The CDR3: CASSLRWSLGGNEKLFF. The CDR3, as DNA: TGTGCCAGCAGCTTAAGATGGTCTCTCGGGGGTAATGAAAAACTGTTTTTT. The full variable domain, rest sourced from reference TRBV11-2 and TRBJ1-4, is EAGVAQSPRYKIIEKRQSVAFWCNPISGHATLYWYQQILGQGPKLLIQFQNNGVVDDSQLPKDRFSAERLKGVDSTLKIQPAKLEDSAVYLCASSLRWSLGGNEKLFFGSGTQLSVL.

The chain links TRBV25-1 to TRBJ2-4, with 7 bases that match TRBD1. Trimming took 2 bases from V and 3 from J; bases not matched to a gene: 10. The germline V gene has CDR1 MGHDK and CDR2 SYGVNS. There are 17 residues in the CDR3. CDR3 DNA sequence: TGTGCCAGCAGTGAAGCGGCTCTACGGGACAGCAAAAACATTCAGTACTTC. Its protein product is CASSEAALRDSKNIQYF.

V usage is TRBV4-1 and J usage is TRBJ2-1, with 11 bases fitting TRBD2. The CDR3 spans 16 residues. CDR1 MGHRA and CDR2 YSYEKL come from the germline V gene. V lost 4 bases to trimming and J lost 2 bases; unmatched junction nucleotides: 4. The CDR3 loop reads CASSLILAGAYNEQFF. The CDR3 region has the DNA TGCGCCAGCAGCCTTATACTAGCGGGAGCCTACAATGAGCAGTTCTTC.

The chain carries TRBV7-9 and TRBJ2-7, with unresolved D. Germline CDR1 is SEHNR and CDR2 is FQNEAQ (reference sequence). Trimming removed 0 bases at V and 3 bases at J, with 3 bases between. This CDR3 has 12 amino acids. This CDR3 is CASSLAVYEQYF. In DNA form, the CDR3 reads TGTGCCAGCAGCTTAGCGGTCTACGAGCAGTACTTC.

The chain is built from TRBV4-1 and TRBJ2-1; TRBD1 agrees at 7 bases. This CDR3 has 14 residues. The germline CDR1 and CDR2 sequences are MGHRA and YSYEKL. Trimming at V came to 5 bases and at J to 5 bases, leaving 6 bases not matched to a gene. CDR3: CASSSLTGDNEQFF. The CDR3 nucleotides read TGCGCCAGCAGCTCCTTAACAGGGGACAATGAGCAGTTCTTC.

This sequence joins TRBV30 and TRBJ1-5; D remains ambiguous. Germline assignment: CDR1 GTSNPN and CDR2 SVGIG (reference sequence). CDR3 length equals 14 residues. Trimming stripped 2 bases from V and 9 bases from J, with 17 bases between. The DNA for the CDR3 is TGTGCCTGGAGTCGAATGGACGGGGAGAGGCCCCAGCATTTT. This sequence encodes CAWSRMDGERPQHF.

The chain carries TRBV27 and TRBJ2-7; TRBD2 might be the D (6 bases). CDR3 length equals 16 residues. From germline, CDR1 is MNHEY and CDR2 SMNVEV (reference sequence). V lost 0 bases to trimming and J lost 0 bases, with 12 bases between them. In DNA form, the CDR3 reads TGTGCCAGCAGTTTATCGAGCGGGTTAAGCTCCTACGAGCAGTACTTC. Its translation: CASSLSSGLSSYEQYF.

The chain couples TRBV4-1 to TRBJ2-7; D is undetermined. V lost 3 bases to trimming and J lost 2 bases, with 11 bases between them. The CDR3 extends over 14 amino acids. Per the germline V gene, CDR1 is MGHRA and CDR2 is YSYEKL. The CDR3, as DNA: TGCGCCAGCAGCCAGACCCCTCTTGCCTACGAGCAGTACTTC. This codes for CASSQTPLAYEQYF.